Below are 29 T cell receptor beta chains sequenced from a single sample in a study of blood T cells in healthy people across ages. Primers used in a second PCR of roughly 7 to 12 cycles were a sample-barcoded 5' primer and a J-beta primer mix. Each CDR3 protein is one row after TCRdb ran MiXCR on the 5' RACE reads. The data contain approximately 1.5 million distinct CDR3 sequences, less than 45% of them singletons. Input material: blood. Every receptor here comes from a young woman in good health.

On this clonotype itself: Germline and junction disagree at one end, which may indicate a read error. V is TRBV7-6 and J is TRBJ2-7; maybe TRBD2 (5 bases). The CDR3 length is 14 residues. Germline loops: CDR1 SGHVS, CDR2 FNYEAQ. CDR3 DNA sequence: TGTGCCGGCAGCTTAGAAGACGGGGTCTACGAGCAGTACTTC. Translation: CAGSLEDGVYEQYF.

CDR3 DNA sequence: TGCAGTGCTAGTGGCTTTAAAGAGGGTGGCAATCAGCCCCAGCATTTT. This sequence encodes CSASGFKEGGNQPQHF. The V gene is TRBV20-1, the J gene TRBJ1-5, with D unclear. The ends were cut back, 3 bases at V and 2 bases at J, with 17 bases in the middle. The CDR3 spans 16 residues. Germline V lookup: CDR1 DFQATT, CDR2 SNEGSKA (reference sequence).

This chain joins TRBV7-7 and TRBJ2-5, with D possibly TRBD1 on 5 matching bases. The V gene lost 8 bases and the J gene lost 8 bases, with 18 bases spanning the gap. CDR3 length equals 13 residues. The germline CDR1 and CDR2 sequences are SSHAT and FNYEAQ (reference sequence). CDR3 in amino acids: CASPGAGIKTQYF. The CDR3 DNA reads TGTGCCAGCCCTGGGGCAGGGATAAAAACCCAGTACTTC. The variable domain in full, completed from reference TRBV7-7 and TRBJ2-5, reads GAGVSQSPRYKVTKRGQDVTLRCDPISSHATLYWYQQALGQGPEFLTYFNYEAQPDKSGLPSDRFSAERPEGSISTLTIQRTEQRDSAMYRCASPGAGIKTQYFGPGTRLLVL.

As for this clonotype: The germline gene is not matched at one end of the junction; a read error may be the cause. Written as DNA, the CDR3 is TGCAGTCGCCACGGGGCAGGCGGGATGAGAACAATGCGCACAGAGACGCAGTATTTT. It codes for CSRHGAGGMRTMRTETQYF. The rearrangement joins TRBV20-1 to TRBJ2-3, with D possibly TRBD2 on 6 matching bases. The CDR3 consists of 19 residues. Germline loops: CDR1 DFQATT, CDR2 SNEGSKA (reference sequence).

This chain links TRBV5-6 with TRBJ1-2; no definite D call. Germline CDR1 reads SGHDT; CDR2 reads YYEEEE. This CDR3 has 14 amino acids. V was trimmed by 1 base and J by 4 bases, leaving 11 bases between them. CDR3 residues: CASSLFYSVYGYTF. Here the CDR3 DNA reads TGTGCCAGCAGCTTGTTCTACAGTGTCTATGGCTACACCTTC.

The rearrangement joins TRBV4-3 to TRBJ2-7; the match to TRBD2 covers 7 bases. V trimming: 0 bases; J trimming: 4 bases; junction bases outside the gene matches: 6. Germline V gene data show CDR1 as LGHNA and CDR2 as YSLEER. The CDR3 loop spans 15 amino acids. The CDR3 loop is CASSQEAGYSYEQYF. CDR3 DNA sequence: TGCGCCAGCAGCCAAGAAGCGGGATACTCTTACGAGCAGTACTTC.

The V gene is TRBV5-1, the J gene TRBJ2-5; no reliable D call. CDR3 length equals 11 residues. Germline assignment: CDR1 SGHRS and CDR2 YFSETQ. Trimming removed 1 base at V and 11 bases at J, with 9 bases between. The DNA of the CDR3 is TGCGCCAGCAGCTTGAACAGTGAGCAGTACTTC. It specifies CASSLNSEQYF.

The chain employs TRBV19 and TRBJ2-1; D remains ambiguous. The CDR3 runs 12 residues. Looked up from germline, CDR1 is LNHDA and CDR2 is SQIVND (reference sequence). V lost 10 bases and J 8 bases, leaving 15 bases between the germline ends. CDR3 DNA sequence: TGTGCCACCTGGGTCGCTGAGGATGAGCAGTTCTTC. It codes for CATWVAEDEQFF.

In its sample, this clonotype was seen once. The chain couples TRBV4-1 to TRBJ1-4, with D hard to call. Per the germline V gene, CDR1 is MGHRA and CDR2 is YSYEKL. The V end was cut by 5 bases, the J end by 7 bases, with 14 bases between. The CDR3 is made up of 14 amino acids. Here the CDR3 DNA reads TGCGCCAGCAGCAACGGCCACGGGCTTGAAAAACTGTTTTTT. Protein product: CASSNGHGLEKLFF.

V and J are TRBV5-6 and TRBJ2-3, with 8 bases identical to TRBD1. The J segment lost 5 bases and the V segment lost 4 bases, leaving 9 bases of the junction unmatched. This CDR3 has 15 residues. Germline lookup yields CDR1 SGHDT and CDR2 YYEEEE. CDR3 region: CASSVTGTGIDTQYF. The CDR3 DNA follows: TGTGCCAGCAGCGTAACCGGGACAGGAATAGATACGCAGTATTTT.

The DNA of the CDR3 is TGTGCCCGTAGTCAGGGGGATACCGGGGAGCTGTTTTTT. Amino acids: CARSQGDTGELFF. This chain uses TRBV30 with TRBJ2-2; 7 bases align to TRBD1. This CDR3 is 13 amino acids long. Germline lookup yields CDR1 GTSNPN and CDR2 SVGIG (reference sequence). After removal of 8 bases from V and 5 bases from J, the junction contained 8 bases not matched to a gene.

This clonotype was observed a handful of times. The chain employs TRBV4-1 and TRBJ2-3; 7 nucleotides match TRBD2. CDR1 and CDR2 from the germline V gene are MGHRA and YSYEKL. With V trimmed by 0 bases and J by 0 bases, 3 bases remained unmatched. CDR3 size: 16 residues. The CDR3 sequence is CASSQDSGLSTDTQYF. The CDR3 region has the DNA TGCGCCAGCAGCCAAGATTCGGGACTAAGCACAGATACGCAGTATTTT.

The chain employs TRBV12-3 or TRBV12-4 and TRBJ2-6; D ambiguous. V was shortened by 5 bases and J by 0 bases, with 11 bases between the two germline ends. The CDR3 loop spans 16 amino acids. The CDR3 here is CASSGSENSGANVLTF. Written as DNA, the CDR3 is TGTGCCAGCAGTGGATCGGAAAACTCTGGGGCCAACGTCCTGACTTTC.

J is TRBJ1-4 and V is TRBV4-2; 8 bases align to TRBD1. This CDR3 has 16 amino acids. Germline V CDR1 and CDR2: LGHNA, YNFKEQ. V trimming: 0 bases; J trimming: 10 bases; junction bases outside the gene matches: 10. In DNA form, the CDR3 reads TGTGCCAGCAGCCAAGATATCGGGCAGGGGGCCGGAAAACTGTTTTTT. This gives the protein CASSQDIGQGAGKLFF.

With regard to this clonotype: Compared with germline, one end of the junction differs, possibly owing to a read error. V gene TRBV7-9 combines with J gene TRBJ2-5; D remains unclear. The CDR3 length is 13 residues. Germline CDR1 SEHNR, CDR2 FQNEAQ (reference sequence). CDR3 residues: CAISLGLRETQYF. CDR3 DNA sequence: TGTGCCATCAGCTTAGGCCTCAGGGAGACCCAGTACTTC.

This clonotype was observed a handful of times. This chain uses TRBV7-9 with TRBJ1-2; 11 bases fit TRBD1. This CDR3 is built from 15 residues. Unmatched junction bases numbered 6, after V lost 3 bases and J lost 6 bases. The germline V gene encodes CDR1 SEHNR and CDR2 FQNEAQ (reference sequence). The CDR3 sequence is CASSFWTGGGDGYTF. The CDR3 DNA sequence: TGTGCCAGCAGCTTTTGGACAGGGGGCGGCGATGGCTACACCTTC.

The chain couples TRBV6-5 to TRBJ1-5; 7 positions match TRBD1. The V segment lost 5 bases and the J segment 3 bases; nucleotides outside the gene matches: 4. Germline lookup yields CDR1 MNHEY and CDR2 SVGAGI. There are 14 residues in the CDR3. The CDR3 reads CASSATGNNQPQHF. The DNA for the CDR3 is TGTGCCAGCAGTGCGACAGGGAACAATCAGCCCCAGCATTTT.

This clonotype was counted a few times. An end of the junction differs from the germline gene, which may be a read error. The CDR3 sequence is CASSLDTGNTIYF. The CDR3 nucleotides read TGTGCCAGCAGTTTAGACACTGGAAACACCATATATTTT. The gene calls are TRBV7-2 and TRBJ1-3; D is ambiguous. This CDR3 is built from 13 residues. Per the germline V gene, CDR1 is SGHTA and CDR2 is FQGNSA.

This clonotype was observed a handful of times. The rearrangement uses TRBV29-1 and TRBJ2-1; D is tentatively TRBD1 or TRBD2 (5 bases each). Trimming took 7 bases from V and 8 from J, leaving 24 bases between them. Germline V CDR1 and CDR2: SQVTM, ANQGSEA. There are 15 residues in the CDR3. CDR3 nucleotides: TGCAGCGCCTCCTCACCGGGACGACGTTTGCATGAGCAGTTCTTC. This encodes CSASSPGRRLHEQFF.

The CDR3 sequence is CASSFSGRGYAYEQYF. The DNA of the CDR3 is TGTGCCAGCAGCTTCTCCGGTCGGGGGTACGCCTACGAGCAGTACTTC. J is TRBJ2-7 and V is TRBV27, with a possible D match to TRBD2 (6 bases). Germline CDR1 is MNHEY and CDR2 is SMNVEV (reference sequence). This CDR3 has 16 residues. Trimming stripped 6 bases from V and 2 bases from J, with 20 bases between.

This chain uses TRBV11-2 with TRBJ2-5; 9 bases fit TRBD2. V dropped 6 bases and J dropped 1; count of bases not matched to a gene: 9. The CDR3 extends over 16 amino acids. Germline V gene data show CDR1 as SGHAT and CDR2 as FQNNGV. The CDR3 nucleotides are TGTGCCAGCAGACCCCTCCGAGCGGGGGGCCAAGAGACCCAGTACTTC. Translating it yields CASRPLRAGGQETQYF.

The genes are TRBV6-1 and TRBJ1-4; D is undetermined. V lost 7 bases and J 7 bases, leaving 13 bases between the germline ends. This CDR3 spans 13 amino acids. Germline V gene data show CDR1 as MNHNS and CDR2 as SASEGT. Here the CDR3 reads CASKSGAAEKLFF. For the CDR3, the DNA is TGTGCCAGCAAGTCGGGAGCCGCTGAAAAACTGTTTTTT.

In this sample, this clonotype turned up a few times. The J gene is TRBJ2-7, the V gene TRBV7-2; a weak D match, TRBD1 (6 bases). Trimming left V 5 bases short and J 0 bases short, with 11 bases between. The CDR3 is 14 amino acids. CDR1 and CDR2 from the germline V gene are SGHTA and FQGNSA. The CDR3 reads CASSPSTGSYEQYF. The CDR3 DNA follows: TGTGCCAGCAGCCCCTCGACAGGCTCCTACGAGCAGTACTTC.

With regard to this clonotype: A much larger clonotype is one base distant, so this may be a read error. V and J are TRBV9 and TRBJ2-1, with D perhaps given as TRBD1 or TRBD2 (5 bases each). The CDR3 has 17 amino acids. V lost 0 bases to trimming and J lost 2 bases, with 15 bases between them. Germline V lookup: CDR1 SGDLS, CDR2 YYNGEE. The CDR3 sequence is CASSVGRPRGAYNEQFF. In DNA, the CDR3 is TGTGCCAGCAGCGTAGGAAGGCCCCGAGGGGCCTACAATGAGCAGTTCTTC.

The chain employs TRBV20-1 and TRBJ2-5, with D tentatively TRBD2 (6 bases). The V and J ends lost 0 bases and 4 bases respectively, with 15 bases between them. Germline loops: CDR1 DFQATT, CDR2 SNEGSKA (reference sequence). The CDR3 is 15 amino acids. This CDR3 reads CSARDPRGTRETQYF. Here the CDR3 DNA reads TGCAGTGCTAGAGATCCAAGAGGGACTCGAGAGACCCAGTACTTC.

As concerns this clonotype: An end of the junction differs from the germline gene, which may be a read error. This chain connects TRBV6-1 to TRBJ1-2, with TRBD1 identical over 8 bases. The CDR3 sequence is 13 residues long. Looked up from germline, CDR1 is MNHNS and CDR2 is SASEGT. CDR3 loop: CASNPGGGYGCTF. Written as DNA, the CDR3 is TGTGCCAGCAACCCAGGGGGCGGCTACGGCTGCACCTTC.

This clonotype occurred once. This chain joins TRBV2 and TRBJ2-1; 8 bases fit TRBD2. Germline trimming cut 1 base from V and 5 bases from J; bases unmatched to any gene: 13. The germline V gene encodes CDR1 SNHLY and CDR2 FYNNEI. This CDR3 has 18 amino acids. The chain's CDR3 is CASSEGPPTSGPHNEQFF. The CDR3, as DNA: TGTGCCAGCAGTGAAGGTCCCCCAACTAGCGGCCCTCACAATGAGCAGTTCTTC.

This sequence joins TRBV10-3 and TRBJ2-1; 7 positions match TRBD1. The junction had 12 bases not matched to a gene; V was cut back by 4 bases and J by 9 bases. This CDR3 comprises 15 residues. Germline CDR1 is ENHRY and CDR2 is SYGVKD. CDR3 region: CAISANGQDSIEQFF. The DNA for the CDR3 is TGTGCCATCAGTGCGAACGGACAGGATTCTATTGAGCAGTTCTTC.

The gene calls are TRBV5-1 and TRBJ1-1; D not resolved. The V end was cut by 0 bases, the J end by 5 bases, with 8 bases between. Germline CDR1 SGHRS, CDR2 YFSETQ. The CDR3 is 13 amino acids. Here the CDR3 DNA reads TGCGCCAGCAGCTTGGACGACCGTACTGAAGCTTTCTTT. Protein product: CASSLDDRTEAFF.